This TCR beta chain is from a study of T-cell reconstitution after alpha-beta-depleted transplantation in children. Library preparation (for TCRbeta) was performed with unique molecular identifiers. TCRdb reanalysed the PCR reads using MiXCR and keeps one entry per CDR3 protein. The sample carries hundreds of thousands of distinct CDR3 sequences, approximately 15% recorded once. The V and J ends lost 4 bases and 7 bases respectively, with 17 bases between them. The CDR3 runs 14 residues. CDR1 and CDR2 from the germline V gene are SGHRS and YFSETQ. Comment on this clonotype: Its matching antigen is unknown.

Study observations and caveats: Expanded graft clones numbering several hundred reportedly gave rise to alpha-beta T cells about two months after transplant. At one year after transplant, newly produced T cells mostly accounted for T-cell counts and diversity.

V gene TRBV5-1 combines with J gene TRBJ1-1; D possibly corresponds to TRBD1 (5 bases). This receptor was taken from a male patient under 18 who had a stem cell transplant for acute lymphoblastic leukemia, so the T cells may come from the graft donor. The material sequenced was PBMCs, mostly from graft donor cells, taken 360 days after TCRalphabeta/CD19-depleted stem cell transplant. CDR3: CASSHPSGGIEAFF. DNA for the CDR3: TGCGCCAGCAGCCACCCCTCTGGGGGGATTGAAGCTTTCTTT.